This TCR beta chain is from a study of blood T cell repertoires in COVID-19. From germline, CDR1 is MNHEY and CDR2 SMNVEV (reference sequence). The CDR3 covers 15 residues. Trimming cost V 2 bases and J 6 bases; bases outside gene matches: 3. Sequenced by immunoSEQ multiplex PCR; TCRdb stores in-frame clones only, minus some. The table shows about 230,000 clones, with approximately 84% occurring only once. This receptor was identified in a woman of 80 years or more with acute or convalescent COVID-19. V is TRBV27 and J is TRBJ1-4; TRBD1 aligns across 10 bases. Sequencing was done on a sample of peripheral blood. CDR3 DNA sequence: TGTGCCAGCAGTTTAGTGGGACAGGGGCATGAAAAACTGTTTTTT. Translating gives CASSLVGQGHEKLFF.